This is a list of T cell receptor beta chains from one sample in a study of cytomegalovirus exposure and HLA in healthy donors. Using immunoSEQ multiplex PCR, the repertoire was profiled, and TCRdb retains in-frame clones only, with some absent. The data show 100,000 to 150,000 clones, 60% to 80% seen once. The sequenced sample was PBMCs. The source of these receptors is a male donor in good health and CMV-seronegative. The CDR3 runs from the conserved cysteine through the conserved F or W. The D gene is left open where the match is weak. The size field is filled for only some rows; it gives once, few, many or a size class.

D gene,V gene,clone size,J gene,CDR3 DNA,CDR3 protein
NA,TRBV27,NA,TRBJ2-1,TGTGCCAGCAGTTTAATGTCGGGAGTTGGGTACAATGAGCAGTTCTTC,CASSLMSGVGYNEQFF
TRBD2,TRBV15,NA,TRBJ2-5,TGTGCCACCAGCAGAGATCGGGGAGCGGGACCAGAGACCCAGTACTTC,CATSRDRGAGPETQYF
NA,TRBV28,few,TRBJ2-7,TGTGCCAGCAGCCGCCCCACTCTAGAGTACGTCGAGCAGTACTTC,CASSRPTLEYVEQYF
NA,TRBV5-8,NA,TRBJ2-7,TGTGCCAGCAGCCGGCTGGCGGAAATCTACGAGCAGTACTTC,CASSRLAEIYEQYF
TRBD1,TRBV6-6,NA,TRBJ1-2,TGTGCCAGCAGTAGACAGGGGGATGGCTACACCTTC,CASSRQGDGYTF
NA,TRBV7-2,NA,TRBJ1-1,TGTGCCAGCAGATCCGGGGGTATCTTCACTGAAGCTTTCTTT,CASRSGGIFTEAFF
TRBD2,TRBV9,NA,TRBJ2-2,TGTGCCAGCAGGCAGGGACTAGCGGGAATCGGGGAGCTGTTTTTT,CASRQGLAGIGELFF
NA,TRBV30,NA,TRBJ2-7,TGTGCCTGGAGTAAGGCATCTAGCTCCTACGAGCAGTACTTC,CAWSKASSSYEQYF
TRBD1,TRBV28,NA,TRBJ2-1,TGTGCCAGCAGTGACAGGGTACCCGCGGATGAGCAGTTCTTC,CASSDRVPADEQFF
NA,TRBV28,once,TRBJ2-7,TGTGCCAGCAGTAACAGGGCGGTGCGGACCAGGGACGAGCAGTACTTC,CASSNRAVRTRDEQYF
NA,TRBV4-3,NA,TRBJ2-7,TGCGCCAGCAGCCAAGGGCGGGCAGGGGTCTACGAGCAGTACTTC,CASSQGRAGVYEQYF
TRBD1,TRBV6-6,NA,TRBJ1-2,TGTGCCAGCAGTCCGCTCGGACAGGGGGCGACCTATGGCTACACCTTC,CASSPLGQGATYGYTF
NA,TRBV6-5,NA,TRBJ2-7,TGTGCCAGCAGCCCCTCGTCGGGGAGCCGGAACGAGCAGTACTTC,CASSPSSGSRNEQYF
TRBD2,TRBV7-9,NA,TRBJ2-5,TGTGCCAGCAGCTTCCCAGGGAGGGGTCAAGAGACCCAGTACTTC,CASSFPGRGQETQYF
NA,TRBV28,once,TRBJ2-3,TGTGCCAGCAGTCAAGGAGGAGATACGCAGTATTTT,CASSQGGDTQYF
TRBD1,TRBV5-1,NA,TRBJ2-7,TGCGCCAGCAGCTTCTCGGGACAGGGTTCCTACGAGCAGTACTTC,CASSFSGQGSYEQYF
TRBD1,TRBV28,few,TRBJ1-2,TGTGCCAGCAGCCGGACAGGGAGGGCCTATGGCTACACCTTC,CASSRTGRAYGYTF
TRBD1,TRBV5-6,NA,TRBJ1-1,TGTGCCAGCAGCTTCAGGGGGCGGACCACTGAAGCTTTCTTT,CASSFRGRTTEAFF
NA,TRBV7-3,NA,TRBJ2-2,TGTGCCAGCAGCTTAAATTCGGGTGGAATCGGGGAGCTGTTTTTT,CASSLNSGGIGELFF
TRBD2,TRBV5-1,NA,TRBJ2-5,TGCGCCAGCACCGAGCGGGGGGACCAAGAGACCCAGTACTTC,CASTERGDQETQYF
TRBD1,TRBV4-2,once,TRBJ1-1,TGTGCCAGCAGCCAGGGACAGGGGAGGAACACTGAAGCTTTCTTT,CASSQGQGRNTEAFF
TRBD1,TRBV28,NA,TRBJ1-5,TGTGCCAGCATTCAGGGGGCAAATCAGCCCCAGCATTTT,CASIQGANQPQHF
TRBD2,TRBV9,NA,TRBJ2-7,TGTGCCAGCAGCGTAGGAGGGGAACTAGCGGGAAGATCGTACGAGCAGTACTTC,CASSVGGELAGRSYEQYF
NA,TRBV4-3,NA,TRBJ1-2,TGCGCCAGCAGCCAAGATAGGGAGGCCCGCGGCTACACCTTC,CASSQDREARGYTF
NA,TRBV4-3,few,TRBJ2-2,TGCGCCAGCAGCCAAGGACAGGGACTTAGGGAGCTGTTTTTT,CASSQGQGLRELFF
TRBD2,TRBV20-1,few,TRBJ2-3,TGCAGTGCTGGGGGGGAGGCGCAGTATTTT,CSAGGEAQYF
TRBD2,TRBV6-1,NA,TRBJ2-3,TGTGCCAGCACTCCTGGCCTAGCGGGCTCACATACGCAGTATTTT,CASTPGLAGSHTQYF
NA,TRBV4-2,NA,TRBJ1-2,TGTGCCAGCAGCCCCCTTGGTGCAGTTTCTAACTATGGCTACACCTTC,CASSPLGAVSNYGYTF